A selection of T cell receptor beta chains follows, all from one sample in a study of T cells in Graves' hyperthyroidism and ophthalmopathy. TCRdb ran MiXCR on the multiplex PCR reads and lists one entry per CDR3 protein. Here the sample spans about 290,000 distinct CDR3 sequences, around 13% being singletons. Sequenced: blood. The receptors shown here come from a woman in her 40s with Graves' hyperthyroidism. CDR3s include the opening cysteine and the closing phenylalanine or tryptophan. The D gene is left open where the match is weak. Rows may omit the clone size; those that give it use once, few, many or a size class.

v_call: TRBV7-2
j_call: TRBJ2-5
cdr3_length: 17
d_call: TRBD2
clone_size: many
cdr3_nt: TGTGCCAGCAGCTTTAGGGGGAATAGCGGGAAGCGAGAGACCCAGTACTTC
cdr3_aa: CASSFRGNSGKRETQYF

v_call: TRBV7-7
j_call: TRBJ1-1
cdr3_length: 13
d_call: NA
clone_size: many
cdr3_nt: TGTGCTAGCAGCGCGGGACCGAACGCTGAAGCTTTCTTT
cdr3_aa: CASSAGPNAEAFF

v_call: TRBV15
j_call: TRBJ2-6
cdr3_length: 17
d_call: NA
clone_size: NA
cdr3_nt: TGTGCCACCAGCAGAGATCAACGTAACTCTGGGGCCAACGTCCTGACTTTC
cdr3_aa: CATSRDQRNSGANVLTF

v_call: TRBV19
j_call: TRBJ2-7
cdr3_length: 14
d_call: TRBD1
clone_size: few
cdr3_nt: TGTGCCAGTAGTATAAGGGACAGGGGGCCCGAGCAGTACTTC
cdr3_aa: CASSIRDRGPEQYF

v_call: TRBV29-1
j_call: TRBJ2-3
cdr3_length: 14
d_call: NA
clone_size: many
cdr3_nt: TGCAGCGTTGGGGGAGGTCCCCGGGGAGATACGCAGTATTTT
cdr3_aa: CSVGGGPRGDTQYF

v_call: TRBV20-1
j_call: TRBJ2-4
cdr3_length: 13
d_call: NA
clone_size: few
cdr3_nt: TGCAGTGCTACCGGGACACGAAAACGGAATCAGTACTTC
cdr3_aa: CSATGTRKRNQYF

v_call: TRBV5-1
j_call: TRBJ2-2
cdr3_length: 14
d_call: NA
clone_size: NA
cdr3_nt: TGCGCCAGCAGTTTCAGCCAGAACACCGGGGAGCTGTTTTTT
cdr3_aa: CASSFSQNTGELFF

v_call: TRBV6-5
j_call: TRBJ2-5
cdr3_length: 14
d_call: NA
clone_size: many
cdr3_nt: TGTGCCAGCAGTTACTCGGACGCCCCCGGGACCCAGTACTTC
cdr3_aa: CASSYSDAPGTQYF

v_call: TRBV6-1
j_call: TRBJ2-1
cdr3_length: 15
d_call: NA
clone_size: many
cdr3_nt: TGTGCCAGCAGTCTCGAGCGGAGCTCCTACAATGAGCAGTTCTTC
cdr3_aa: CASSLERSSYNEQFF

v_call: TRBV4-1
j_call: TRBJ2-3
cdr3_length: 14
d_call: NA
clone_size: many
cdr3_nt: TGCGCCAGCAGCCTACAGGGTCCTACAGATACGCAGTATTTT
cdr3_aa: CASSLQGPTDTQYF

v_call: TRBV29-1
j_call: TRBJ2-1
cdr3_length: 10
d_call: NA
clone_size: few
cdr3_nt: TGCAGCGCCCCAGGGGGGCAGCAGTTCTTC
cdr3_aa: CSAPGGQQFF

v_call: TRBV7-9
j_call: TRBJ2-3
cdr3_length: 16
d_call: TRBD2
clone_size: many
cdr3_nt: TGTGCCAGCAGCTTCAGACTAGCTTGGGGCCCAGATACGCAGTATTTT
cdr3_aa: CASSFRLAWGPDTQYF

v_call: TRBV12-3/TRBV12-4
j_call: TRBJ1-4
cdr3_length: 15
d_call: NA
clone_size: NA
cdr3_nt: TGTGCCAGCAGTGACACGGGCGCGGGCAATGAAAAACTGTTTTTT
cdr3_aa: CASSDTGAGNEKLFF

v_call: TRBV6-1
j_call: TRBJ2-2
cdr3_length: 15
d_call: NA
clone_size: few
cdr3_nt: TGTGCCAGCATCCAGGGGCGCATAAACACCGGGGAGCTGTTTTTT
cdr3_aa: CASIQGRINTGELFF

v_call: TRBV7-9
j_call: TRBJ2-2
cdr3_length: 16
d_call: NA
clone_size: many
cdr3_nt: TGTGCCAGCAGCTTAGGCGGCAATTCGAACACCGGGGAGCTGTTTTTT
cdr3_aa: CASSLGGNSNTGELFF

v_call: TRBV10-1
j_call: TRBJ2-7
cdr3_length: 14
d_call: TRBD1
clone_size: many
cdr3_nt: TGCGCCAGCAGCCCGGGACAGGGTGTCGACGAGCAGTACTTC
cdr3_aa: CASSPGQGVDEQYF

v_call: TRBV9
j_call: TRBJ1-2
cdr3_length: 15
d_call: TRBD1
clone_size: many
cdr3_nt: TGTGCCAGCAGCGGACCGGACAGGGGGAACTATGGCTACACCTTC
cdr3_aa: CASSGPDRGNYGYTF

v_call: TRBV6-5
j_call: TRBJ2-1
cdr3_length: 15
d_call: NA
clone_size: many
cdr3_nt: TGTGCCAGCAGTTACTCCCCTAGCTCCTACAATGAGCAGTTCTTC
cdr3_aa: CASSYSPSSYNEQFF

v_call: TRBV3-1
j_call: TRBJ1-6
cdr3_length: 16
d_call: NA
clone_size: many
cdr3_nt: TGTGCCAGCACCAAAGGGGGGAGCTCCTATAATTCACCCCTCCACTTT
cdr3_aa: CASTKGGSSYNSPLHF

v_call: TRBV7-9
j_call: TRBJ2-7
cdr3_length: 14
d_call: NA
clone_size: few
cdr3_nt: TGTGCCAGCAGCTTAGAGGACAGTCCCTACGAGCAGTACTTC
cdr3_aa: CASSLEDSPYEQYF

v_call: TRBV4-1
j_call: TRBJ1-1
cdr3_length: 15
d_call: TRBD1
clone_size: NA
cdr3_nt: TGCGCCAGCAGCCAGGCCCCCGGGACAGGGGCCGAAGCTTTCTTT
cdr3_aa: CASSQAPGTGAEAFF

v_call: TRBV5-5
j_call: TRBJ1-1
cdr3_length: 15
d_call: NA
clone_size: many
cdr3_nt: TGTGCCAGCACCCCGGACGGTCAACCTAGCACTGAAGCTTTCTTT
cdr3_aa: CASTPDGQPSTEAFF

v_call: TRBV4-2
j_call: TRBJ2-3
cdr3_length: 16
d_call: NA
clone_size: NA
cdr3_nt: TGTGCCAGCAGTCTAGGGTTCCGGGAGATAACAGATACGCAGTATTTT
cdr3_aa: CASSLGFREITDTQYF

v_call: TRBV6-4
j_call: TRBJ1-2
cdr3_length: 13
d_call: NA
clone_size: many
cdr3_nt: TGTGCCAGCAGTGACTCGGGGGGCTATGGCTACACCTTC
cdr3_aa: CASSDSGGYGYTF

v_call: TRBV19
j_call: TRBJ1-5
cdr3_length: 13
d_call: NA
clone_size: NA
cdr3_nt: TGTGCCAATAGTATAGATCGGGAGTGGCCCCAGCATTTT
cdr3_aa: CANSIDREWPQHF

v_call: TRBV18
j_call: TRBJ2-7
cdr3_length: 14
d_call: NA
clone_size: few
cdr3_nt: TGTGCCAGCTCACCACTTCCGGGGCCCTACGAGCAGTACTTC
cdr3_aa: CASSPLPGPYEQYF

v_call: TRBV28
j_call: TRBJ2-7
cdr3_length: 17
d_call: TRBD2
clone_size: many
cdr3_nt: TGTGCCAGCAGCCCCGCCAGCGGGAGGATTGTCTCCTACGAGCAGTACTTC
cdr3_aa: CASSPASGRIVSYEQYF